The rows below give T cell receptor beta chains drawn from one sample of a study of T cell clones after liver transplantation. This table comes from immunoSEQ multiplex PCR, and its TCRdb copy is limited to in-frame clones, with some not included. The repertoire holds about 6,200 clones, with more than 75% as singletons. The input for sequencing was CD8+ T cells from blood, taken approximately 3.5 years after liver transplant. Source of these receptors: a human patient who received a liver transplant. Some T cells here may be from the graft donor. Each CDR3 is given with its conserved first and last residue. The D gene is left open where the match is weak. Expanded clones are given a class, and other clones once, few, many or no size at all.

TRBD2,TRBV19,TRBJ2-5,-,TGTGCCAGTAGTATGAGGTGGGGGGGTCCCCTCCAAGAGACCCAGTACTTC,CASSMRWGGPLQETQYF
-,TRBV19,TRBJ2-1,-,TGTGCCAGTAGCCCGACTGGATTCAATGAGCAGTTCTTC,CASSPTGFNEQFF
-,TRBV27,TRBJ2-3,-,TGTGCCAGCAGTTTGGGTAGCGGTACCACAGATACGCAGTATTTT,CASSLGSGTTDTQYF
-,TRBV28,TRBJ1-2,-,TGTGCCAGCAGTCAATGGGGGTACTATGGCTACACCTTC,CASSQWGYYGYTF
-,TRBV5-1,TRBJ1-4,once,TGCGCCAGCAGCCCCTTCCCTACAGACGGGGCGTCTTATGAAAAACTGTTTTTT,CASSPFPTDGASYEKLFF
-,TRBV27,TRBJ1-1,-,TGTGCCAGCAGTTTAACAGGGTACACTGAAGCTTTCTTT,CASSLTGYTEAFF
-,TRBV29-1,TRBJ1-1,-,TGCAGCGTTCCGACAGTGAACACTGAAGCTTTCTTT,CSVPTVNTEAFF
-,TRBV4-1,TRBJ1-4,few,TGCGCCAGCAGCCAAGATCTTGGGGGAACTAATGAAAAACTGTTTTTT,CASSQDLGGTNEKLFF
-,TRBV9,TRBJ2-2,-,TGTGCCAGCAGCGTAGTATCGAACACCGGGGAGCTGTTTTTT,CASSVVSNTGELFF
-,TRBV7-8,TRBJ2-1,-,TGTGCCAGCAGCCTTAGAGGGCCGACGTATGAGCAGTTCTTC,CASSLRGPTYEQFF
TRBD1,TRBV6-5,TRBJ2-7,-,TGTGCCAGCAGTTCACCGGGACAGGGATTCTACGAGCAGTACTTC,CASSSPGQGFYEQYF
TRBD1,TRBV27,TRBJ1-1,-,TGTGCCAGCAGTTTATCGGGGCAGGGGGGGACTGAAGCTTTCTTT,CASSLSGQGGTEAFF
TRBD1,TRBV6-6,TRBJ1-2,-,TGTGCCAGCAGTTACACGACAGGGTACGGCTACACCTTC,CASSYTTGYGYTF
TRBD2,TRBV9,TRBJ2-5,-,TGTGCCAGCAGCTCTTGGGACTACGAAGAGACCCAGTACTTC,CASSSWDYEETQYF
-,TRBV28,TRBJ1-1,-,TGTGCCAGCAAGCATGCGGGGGGGGCTTGGAACACTGAAGCTTTCTTT,CASKHAGGAWNTEAFF
-,TRBV6-1,TRBJ2-7,-,TGTGCCAGCAGCTTACCGGGACGGGGGAGCGAGCAGTACTTC,CASSLPGRGSEQYF
-,TRBV7-9,TRBJ2-6,-,TGTGCCAGCAGCTTTGGGGGACCCAACGTCCTGACTTTC,CASSFGGPNVLTF
-,TRBV7-9,TRBJ1-2,-,TGTGCCAGCAGCACAAGACAGCCCCCGGCTAGCGATGGCTACACCTTC,CASSTRQPPASDGYTF
TRBD2,TRBV27,TRBJ2-7,-,TGTGCCAGCAAGAGCGGGAGAGCGTCCTACGAGCAGTACTTC,CASKSGRASYEQYF
TRBD2,TRBV7-9,TRBJ2-1,-,TGTGCCAGCAGGCACGGGGGGGATGAGCAGTTCTTC,CASRHGGDEQFF
-,TRBV5-1,TRBJ2-1,-,TGCGCCAGCAGCTTACCTAGATTGGATGAGCAGTTCTTC,CASSLPRLDEQFF
TRBD2,TRBV7-8,TRBJ2-7,few,TGTGCCAGCAGCTTAGTAGGGACTACCTACGAGCAGTACTTC,CASSLVGTTYEQYF
-,TRBV10-3,TRBJ2-7,-,TGTGCCATCAGTGAGGCGCAGTACGAGCAGTACTTC,CAISEAQYEQYF
-,TRBV5-4,TRBJ2-7,-,TGTGCCAGCAGCTTGGAACCGGGGTCCGAGCAGTACTTC,CASSLEPGSEQYF
-,TRBV6-5,TRBJ1-2,-,TGTGCCAGCAGCTACGGCGGAAGATTAAACTATGGCTACACCTTC,CASSYGGRLNYGYTF
-,TRBV6-6,TRBJ2-1,-,TGTGCCAGCAGCCACCCTGTCGGGAGTATAGATGAGCAGTTCTTC,CASSHPVGSIDEQFF
TRBD1,TRBV25-1,TRBJ1-2,few,TGTGCCAGCAGTGAGGCCGGGACAGGGGTAGGCTACACCTTC,CASSEAGTGVGYTF
-,TRBV6-5,TRBJ1-1,-,TGTGCCAGCAGGGGGGGACTCGACACTGAAGCTTTCTTT,CASRGGLDTEAFF
-,TRBV9,TRBJ2-1,-,TGTGCCAGCAGCGAAGGCGGGAAGTCCTACAATGAGCAGTTCTTC,CASSEGGKSYNEQFF
-,TRBV4-1,TRBJ2-2,-,TGCGCCAGCAGCCAAGATCAGGGGGTAGCGGGGTCCGGGGAGCTGTTTTTT,CASSQDQGVAGSGELFF
-,TRBV19,TRBJ2-1,-,TGTGCCAGTAGCGCGGGACTGGGGGTCTACAATGAGCAGTTCTTC,CASSAGLGVYNEQFF
-,TRBV28,TRBJ2-7,few,TGTGCCAGCGGTTCGGAAAGACACTCCTACGAGCAGTACTTC,CASGSERHSYEQYF
TRBD1,TRBV4-1,TRBJ2-2,-,TGCGCCAGCGGAACAGGGGGCTATAACACCGGGGAGCTGTTTTTT,CASGTGGYNTGELFF
-,TRBV7-8,TRBJ1-1,-,TGTGCCAGCAGCTTAGTTCGGGCAGGGAGAGGCACTGAAGCTTTCTTT,CASSLVRAGRGTEAFF
-,TRBV11-2,TRBJ2-3,-,TGTGCCAGCAGCTTCACAGATACGCAGTATTTT,CASSFTDTQYF
TRBD2,TRBV9,TRBJ2-1,few,TGTGCCAGCAGCCCCTCGACTAGCGGGAGGACCAATGAGCAGTTCTTC,CASSPSTSGRTNEQFF
TRBD1,TRBV27,TRBJ2-7,-,TGTGCCAGCCGAAGACAGGGGGCCTACGAGCAGTACTTC,CASRRQGAYEQYF
TRBD1,TRBV27,TRBJ1-1,-,TGTGCCAGCAGTTTTGGACAGGGTGACGGGAACACTGAAGCTTTCTTT,CASSFGQGDGNTEAFF
-,TRBV5-1,TRBJ2-7,-,TGCGCCAGCAGCTTGGGGGCCTACGAGCAGTACTTC,CASSLGAYEQYF
-,TRBV5-8,TRBJ2-5,-,TGTGCCAGCAGCTTAATTCTAGGAGGACAGACCCAAGAGACCCAGTACTTC,CASSLILGGQTQETQYF
-,TRBV13,TRBJ2-5,-,TGTGCCAGCAGCTTAGGCCGAGGCGGGGCAGAGACCCAGTACTTC,CASSLGRGGAETQYF
TRBD1,TRBV6-1,TRBJ2-7,-,TGTGCCAGCAGAGACAGGGGCTCCTACGAGCAGTACTTC,CASRDRGSYEQYF
-,TRBV4-1,TRBJ1-2,-,TGCGCCAGCAGCCAAGACCCCTCAGGGTTTGGTTGGGGCTACACCTTC,CASSQDPSGFGWGYTF
-,TRBV7-5,TRBJ1-5,-,TGTGCCAGCAGCCCTACCAAAGCTGGGAATCAGCCCCAGCATTTT,CASSPTKAGNQPQHF
-,TRBV11-2,TRBJ1-5,-,TGTGCCAGCAGCCCTACCAAAGCTGGGAATCAGCCCCAGCATTTT,CASSPTKAGNQPQHF